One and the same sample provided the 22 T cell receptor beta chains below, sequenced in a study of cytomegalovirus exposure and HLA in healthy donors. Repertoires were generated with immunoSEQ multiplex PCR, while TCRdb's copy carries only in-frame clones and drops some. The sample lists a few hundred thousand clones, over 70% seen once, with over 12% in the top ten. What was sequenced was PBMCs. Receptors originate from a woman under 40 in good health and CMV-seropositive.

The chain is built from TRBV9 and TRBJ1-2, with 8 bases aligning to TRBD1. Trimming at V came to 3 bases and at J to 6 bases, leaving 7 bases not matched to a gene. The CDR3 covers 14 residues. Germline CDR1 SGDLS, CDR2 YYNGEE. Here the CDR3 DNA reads TGTGCCAGCAGCGCCGACCAGGGGGCGAATGGCTACACCTTC. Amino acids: CASSADQGANGYTF. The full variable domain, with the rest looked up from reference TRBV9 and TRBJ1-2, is DSGVTQTPKHLITATGQRVTLRCSPRSGDLSVYWYQQSLDQGLQFLIQYYNGEERAKGNILERFSAQQFPDLHSELNLSSLELGDSALYFCASSADQGANGYTFGSGTRLTVV.

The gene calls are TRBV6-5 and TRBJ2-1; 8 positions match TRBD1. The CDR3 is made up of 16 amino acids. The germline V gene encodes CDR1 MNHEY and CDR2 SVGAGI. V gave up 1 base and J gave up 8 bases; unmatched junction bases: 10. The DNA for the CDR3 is TGTGCCAGCAGTTACTTAAGGACAGGGAAGAGGGATGAGCAGTTCTTC. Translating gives CASSYLRTGKRDEQFF.

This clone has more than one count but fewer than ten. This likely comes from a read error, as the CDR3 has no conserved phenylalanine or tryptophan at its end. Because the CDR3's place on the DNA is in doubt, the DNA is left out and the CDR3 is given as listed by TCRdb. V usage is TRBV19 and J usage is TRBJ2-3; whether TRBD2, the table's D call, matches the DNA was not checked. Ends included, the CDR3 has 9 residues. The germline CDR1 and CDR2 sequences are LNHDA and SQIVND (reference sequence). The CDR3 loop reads CASLLAEPR.

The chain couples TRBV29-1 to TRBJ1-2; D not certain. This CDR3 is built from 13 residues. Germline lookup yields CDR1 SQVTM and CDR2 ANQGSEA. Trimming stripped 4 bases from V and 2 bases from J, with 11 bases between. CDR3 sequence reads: CSVGVQGNYGYTF. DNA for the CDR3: TGCAGCGTTGGGGTCCAAGGAAACTATGGCTACACCTTC.

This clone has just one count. The CDR3 protein is CASSERTSGTEAFF. The CDR3 nucleotides read TGTGCCAGCAGTGAACGGACTTCGGGCACTGAAGCTTTCTTT. The V gene is TRBV2, the J gene TRBJ1-1; D is uncertain. This CDR3 has 14 residues. CDR1 and CDR2 (germline): SNHLY, FYNNEI. V was trimmed by 2 bases and J by 4 bases, leaving 11 bases between them.

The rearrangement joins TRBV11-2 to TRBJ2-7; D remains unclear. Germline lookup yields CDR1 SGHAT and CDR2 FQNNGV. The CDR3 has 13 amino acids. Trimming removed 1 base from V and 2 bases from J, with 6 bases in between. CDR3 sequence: CASSLARAYEQYF. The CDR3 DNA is TGTGCCAGCAGCTTAGCCAGAGCCTACGAGCAGTACTTC.

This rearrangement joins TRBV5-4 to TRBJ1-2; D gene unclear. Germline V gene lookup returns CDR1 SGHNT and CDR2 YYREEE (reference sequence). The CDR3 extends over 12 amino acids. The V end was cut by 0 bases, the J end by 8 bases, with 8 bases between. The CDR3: CASSLVFSGYTF. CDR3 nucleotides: TGTGCCAGCAGCTTGGTCTTTTCGGGCTACACCTTC.

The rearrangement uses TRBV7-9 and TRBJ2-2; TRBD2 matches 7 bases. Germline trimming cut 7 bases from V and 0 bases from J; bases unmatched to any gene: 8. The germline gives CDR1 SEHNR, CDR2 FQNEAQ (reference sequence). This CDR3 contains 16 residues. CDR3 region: CASTQKSGANTGELFF. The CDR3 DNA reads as TGTGCCAGCACCCAGAAAAGCGGGGCGAACACCGGGGAGCTGTTTTTT. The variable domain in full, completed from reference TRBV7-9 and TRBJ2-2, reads DTGVSQNPRHKITKRGQNVTFRCDPISEHNRLYWYRQTLGQGPEFLTYFQNEAQLEKSRLLSDRFSAERPKGSFSTLEIQRTEQGDSAMYLCASTQKSGANTGELFFGEGSRLTVL.

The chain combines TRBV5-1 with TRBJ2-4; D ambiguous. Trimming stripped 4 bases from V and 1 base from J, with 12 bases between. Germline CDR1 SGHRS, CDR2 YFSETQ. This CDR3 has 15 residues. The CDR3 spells CASSVTIGAKNIQYF. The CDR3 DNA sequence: TGCGCCAGCAGCGTTACGATTGGGGCCAAAAACATTCAGTACTTC.

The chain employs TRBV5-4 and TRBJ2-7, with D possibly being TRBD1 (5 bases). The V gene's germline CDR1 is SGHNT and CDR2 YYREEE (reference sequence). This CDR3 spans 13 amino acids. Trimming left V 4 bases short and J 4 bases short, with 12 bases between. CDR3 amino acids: CASSLRTSYEQYF. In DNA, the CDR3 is TGTGCCAGCAGCCTCCGGACATCATACGAGCAGTACTTC.

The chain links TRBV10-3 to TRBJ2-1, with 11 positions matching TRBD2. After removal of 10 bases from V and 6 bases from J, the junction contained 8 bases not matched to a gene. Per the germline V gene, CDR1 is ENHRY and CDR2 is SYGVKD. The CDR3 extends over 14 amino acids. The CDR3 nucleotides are TGTGCCACCGGGGGGACTAGCGGTGTCAATGAGCAGTTCTTC. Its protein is CATGGTSGVNEQFF.

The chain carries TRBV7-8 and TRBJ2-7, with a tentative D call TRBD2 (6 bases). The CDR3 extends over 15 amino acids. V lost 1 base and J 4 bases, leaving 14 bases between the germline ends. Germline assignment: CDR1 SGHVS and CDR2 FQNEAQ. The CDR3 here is CASSLVTRPAYEQYF. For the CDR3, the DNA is TGTGCCAGCAGCTTAGTGACTAGGCCGGCTTACGAGCAGTACTTC.

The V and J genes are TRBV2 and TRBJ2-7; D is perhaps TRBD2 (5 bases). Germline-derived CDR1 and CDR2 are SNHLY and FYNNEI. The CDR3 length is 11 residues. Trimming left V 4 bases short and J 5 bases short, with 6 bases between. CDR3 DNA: TGTGCCAGCAGTGTGCGGGACGAGCAGTACTTC. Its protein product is CASSVRDEQYF.

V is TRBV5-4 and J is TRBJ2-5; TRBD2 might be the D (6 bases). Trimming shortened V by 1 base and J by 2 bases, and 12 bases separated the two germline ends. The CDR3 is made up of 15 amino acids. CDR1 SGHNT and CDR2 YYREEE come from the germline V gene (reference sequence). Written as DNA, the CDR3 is TGTGCCAGCAGCTTGCCCGGAGGGGTGCAAGAGACCCAGTACTTC. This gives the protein CASSLPGGVQETQYF. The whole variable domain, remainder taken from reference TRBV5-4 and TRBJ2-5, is ETGVTQSPTHLIKTRGQQVTLRCSSQSGHNTVSWYQQALGQGPQFIFQYYREEENGRGNFPPRFSGLQFPNYSSELNVNALELDDSALYLCASSLPGGVQETQYFGPGTRLLVL.

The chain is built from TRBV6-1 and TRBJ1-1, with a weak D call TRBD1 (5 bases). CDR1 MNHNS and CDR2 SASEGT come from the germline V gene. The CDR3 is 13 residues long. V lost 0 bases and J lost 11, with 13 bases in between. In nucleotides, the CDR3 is TGTGCCAGCAGTGAAGCGACGGGACTTAGCGCTTTCTTT. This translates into CASSEATGLSAFF.

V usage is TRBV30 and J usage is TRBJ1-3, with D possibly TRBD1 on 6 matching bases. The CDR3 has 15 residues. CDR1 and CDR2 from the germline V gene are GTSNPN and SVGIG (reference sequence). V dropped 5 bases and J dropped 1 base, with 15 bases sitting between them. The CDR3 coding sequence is TGTGCCTGGGAACCCGGGACAACTTCTGGAAACACCATATATTTT. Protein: CAWEPGTTSGNTIYF.

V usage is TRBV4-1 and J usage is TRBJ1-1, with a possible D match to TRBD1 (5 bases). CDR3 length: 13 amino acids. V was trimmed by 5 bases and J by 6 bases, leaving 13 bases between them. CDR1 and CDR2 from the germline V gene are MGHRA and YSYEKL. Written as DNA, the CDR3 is TGCGCCAGCAGCACCCAGACAGAATCTGAAGCTTTCTTT. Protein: CASSTQTESEAFF.

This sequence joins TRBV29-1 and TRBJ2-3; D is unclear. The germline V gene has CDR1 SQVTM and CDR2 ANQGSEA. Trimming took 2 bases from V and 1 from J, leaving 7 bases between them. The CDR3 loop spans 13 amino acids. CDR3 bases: TGCAGCGTTGAACAAGAGGGCACAGATACGCAGTATTTT. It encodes CSVEQEGTDTQYF.

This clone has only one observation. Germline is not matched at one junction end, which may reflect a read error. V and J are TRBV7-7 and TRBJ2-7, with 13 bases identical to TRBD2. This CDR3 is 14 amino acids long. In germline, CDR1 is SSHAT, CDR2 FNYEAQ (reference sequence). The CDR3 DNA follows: TGTGCTAGCAGCAGGACTAGCGGGAGCTACGAGCAGTACTTC. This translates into CASSRTSGSYEQYF.

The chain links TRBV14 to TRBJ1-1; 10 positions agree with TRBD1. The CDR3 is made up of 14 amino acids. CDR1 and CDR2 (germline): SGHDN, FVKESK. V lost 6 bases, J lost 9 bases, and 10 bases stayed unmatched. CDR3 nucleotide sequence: TGTGCCAGCAGTGTCGGACAGGGGGTGGGGAAAGCTTTCTTT. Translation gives CASSVGQGVGKAFF. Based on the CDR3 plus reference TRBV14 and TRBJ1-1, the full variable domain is EAGVTQFPSHSVIEKGQTVTLRCDPISGHDNLYWYRRVMGKEIKFLLHFVKESKQDESGMPNNRFLAERTGGTYSTLKVQPAELEDSGVYFCASSVGQGVGKAFFGQGTRLTVV.

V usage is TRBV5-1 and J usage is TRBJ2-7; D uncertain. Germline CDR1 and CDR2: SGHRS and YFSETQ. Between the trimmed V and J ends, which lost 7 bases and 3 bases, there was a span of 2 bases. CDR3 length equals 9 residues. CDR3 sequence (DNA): TGCGCCAGCGTCTACGAGCAGTACTTC. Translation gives CASVYEQYF.

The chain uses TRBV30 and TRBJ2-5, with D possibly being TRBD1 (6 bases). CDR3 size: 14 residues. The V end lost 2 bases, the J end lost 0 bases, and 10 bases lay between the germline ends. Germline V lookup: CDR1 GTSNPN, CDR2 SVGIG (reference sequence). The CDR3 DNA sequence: TGTGCCTGGAGTAACCGGGACAACCAAGAGACCCAGTACTTC. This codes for CAWSNRDNQETQYF.